These 16 T cell receptor beta chains originate from one sample sequenced in a study of Ad26.COV2.S vaccination and SARS-CoV-2 variants. The assay was immunoSEQ multiplex PCR, and TCRdb's table has in-frame clones only and misses some. The repertoire consists of about 350,000 clones, with about nine tenths occurring once and the leading ten covering around 3.5%. Specified treatment: some 19 received Ad26.COV2.S at low or high dose, single or two shots; about 5 received placebo; per-sample allocation not given. Specimens were obtained on day 63 following the first vaccine or placebo injection. Sequenced here: peripheral blood, sampled in a trial of Ad26.COV2.S vaccine versus placebo. The receptors derive from a person aged 18-60 years who received the Ad26.COV2.S COVID-19 vaccine or a placebo.

This clone showed up just a few times. The rearrangement links TRBV2 to TRBJ1-1; TRBD1 aligns across 7 bases. J was trimmed by 4 bases and V by 9 bases; bases with no gene match: 11. The germline CDR1 and CDR2 sequences are SNHLY and FYNNEI. The CDR3 sequence is 14 residues long. CDR3 DNA: TGTGCCAGTACCTTTCAGGGGGAGGGCACTGAAGCTTTCTTT. Its translation: CASTFQGEGTEAFF.

V usage is TRBV5-1 and J usage is TRBJ2-3, with D perhaps matching TRBD1 (5 bases). The CDR3 loop spans 14 amino acids. The V end lost 2 bases, the J end lost 4 bases, and 11 bases lay between the germline ends. The V gene's germline CDR1 is SGHRS and CDR2 YFSETQ. CDR3 in DNA: TGCGCCAGCAGCTTAGATAGGGGTGCAGATACGCAGTATTTT. It yields the protein CASSLDRGADTQYF.

The chain employs TRBV18 and TRBJ1-1; D ambiguous. Between the trimmed V and J ends, which lost 5 bases and 1 base, there was a span of 11 bases. Germline V gene sequence: CDR1 KGHSH, CDR2 LQKENI. The CDR3 has 14 amino acids. In nucleotides, the CDR3 is TGTGCCAGCTCATTAACTGAACCGAACACTGAAGCTTTCTTT. It yields the protein CASSLTEPNTEAFF.

The chain links TRBV7-9 to TRBJ2-5; D gene unclear. The CDR3 loop spans 16 amino acids. From germline, CDR1 is SEHNR and CDR2 FQNEAQ (reference sequence). Trimming pared 4 bases from V and 2 bases from J, leaving 17 bases between. The CDR3, as DNA: TGTGCCAGCAGCTCTCCTCCCAGCGCGGCGCAAGAGACCCAGTACTTC. Its protein is CASSSPPSAAQETQYF.

The genes are TRBV15 and TRBJ2-3; D remains unclear. The germline V and J ends were trimmed by 3 bases and 3 bases, with 16 bases remaining between them. The germline V gene has CDR1 LNHNV and CDR2 YYDKDF (reference sequence). The CDR3 sequence is 16 residues long. The CDR3 region has the DNA TGTGCCACCAGCAGCCACTCGGACGGCTTGACAGATACGCAGTATTTT. It specifies CATSSHSDGLTDTQYF.

The rearrangement joins TRBV5-4 to TRBJ2-3; 7 positions agree with TRBD2. The CDR3 has 15 residues. Germline V CDR1 and CDR2: SGHNT, YYREEE (reference sequence). V gave up 5 bases and J gave up 3 bases; unmatched junction bases: 9. CDR3 sequence: CASRPGGIGTDTQYF. Written as DNA, the CDR3 is TGTGCCAGCAGGCCCGGGGGGATCGGAACAGATACGCAGTATTTT. Full variable domain (rest looked up from reference TRBV5-4 and TRBJ2-3): ETGVTQSPTHLIKTRGQQVTLRCSSQSGHNTVSWYQQALGQGPQFIFQYYREEENGRGNFPPRFSGLQFPNYSSELNVNALELDDSALYLCASRPGGIGTDTQYFGPGTRLTVL.

The chain couples TRBV5-4 to TRBJ1-1, with 7 bases lining up with TRBD1. V shed 0 bases and J 2 bases; nucleotides not matched to a gene: 7. The CDR3 is 16 amino acids. Germline lookup yields CDR1 SGHNT and CDR2 YYREEE (reference sequence). CDR3 in DNA: TGTGCCAGCAGCTTGGCGGACAGGCTTTTAAACACTGAAGCTTTCTTT. Translated, it gives CASSLADRLLNTEAFF.

This clone was observed once. The chain carries TRBV7-2 and TRBJ2-2; D is possibly TRBD2 (6 bases). Trimming cost V 0 bases and J 1 base, with 6 bases left between them. Germline lookup yields CDR1 SGHTA and CDR2 FQGNSA. This CDR3 is 15 amino acids long. CDR3 amino acids: CASSLASGNTGELFF. In DNA form, the CDR3 reads TGTGCCAGCAGCTTAGCTAGCGGGAACACCGGGGAGCTGTTTTTT.

This chain connects TRBV9 to TRBJ1-3; TRBD1 agrees at 12 bases. The CDR3 consists of 16 residues. Germline V gene data show CDR1 as SGDLS and CDR2 as YYNGEE. V lost 4 bases and J lost 3; bases outside the gene matches: 5. The CDR3 region has the DNA TGTGCCAGCAGCAAGGGACAGGGGGCTCGTGGAAACACCATATATTTT. It translates to CASSKGQGARGNTIYF.

The chain couples TRBV4-1 to TRBJ2-2; TRBD1 is a possible D gene (6 bases). The V and J ends lost 2 bases and 5 bases respectively, with 15 bases between them. The CDR3 is made up of 16 amino acids. Per germline, CDR1 MGHRA and CDR2 YSYEKL. The CDR3 DNA sequence: TGCGCCAGCAGCCAATCGGCCGGGACAATAACCGGGGAGCTGTTTTTT. This sequence encodes CASSQSAGTITGELFF.

The chain has TRBV29-1 and TRBJ2-6; D assignment may be TRBD1 or TRBD2 (7 bases each). Trimming stripped 7 bases from V and 2 bases from J, with 18 bases between. The CDR3 loop spans 16 amino acids. CDR1 SQVTM and CDR2 ANQGSEA come from the germline V gene. The CDR3 region has the DNA TGCAGCGCTATAAAATCAGGGGGGGCTGGGGCCAACGTCCTGACTTTC. Translation: CSAIKSGGAGANVLTF. The variable domain in full, with the rest retrieved from reference TRBV29-1 and TRBJ2-6, is SAVISQKPSRDICQRGTSLTIQCQVDSQVTMMFWYRQQPGQSLTLIATANQGSEATYESGFVIDKFPISRPNLTFSTLTVSNMSPEDSSIYLCSAIKSGGAGANVLTFGAGSRLTVL.

V is TRBV6-5 and J is TRBJ2-7, with D unresolved. The germline gives CDR1 MNHEY, CDR2 SVGAGI. Trimming took 5 bases from V and 6 from J, leaving 14 bases between them. The CDR3 runs 13 residues. The DNA for the CDR3 is TGTGCCAGCAGTCCCGGGCCTCGAATCGAGCAGTACTTC. Translated, it gives CASSPGPRIEQYF.

The chain carries TRBV25-1 and TRBJ1-1; D is ambiguous. V was pared by 6 bases and J by 0 bases, with 20 bases between. Germline V gene lookup returns CDR1 MGHDK and CDR2 SYGVNS. The CDR3 is made up of 17 amino acids. The CDR3 spells CASRGIGFFWMNTEAFF. DNA for the CDR3: TGTGCCAGCAGAGGAATAGGATTCTTTTGGATGAACACTGAAGCTTTCTTT.

The CDR3 DNA is TGTGCCTCCACCGGGACATCGTCATATGAGCAGTTCTTC. This sequence encodes CASTGTSSYEQFF. The J gene is TRBJ2-1, the V gene TRBV30, with D perhaps TRBD1 (6 bases). Germline CDR1 GTSNPN, CDR2 SVGIG (reference sequence). V was cut by 7 bases and J by 8 bases, with 18 bases left in between. The CDR3 has 13 residues.

The DNA for the CDR3 is TGCGCCACCTCCCGGGAGGAAAAACTGTTTTTT. Encoded protein: CATSREEKLFF. The chain has TRBV23-1 and TRBJ1-4; D not certain. Being an ORF, TRBV23-1 has a function that is uncertain. V lost 10 bases and J 8 bases, leaving 11 bases between the germline ends. This CDR3 has 11 amino acids.

CDR3 region: CASSPRREALGYTF. The CDR3 DNA reads as TGTGCCAGCAGCCCACGCCGGGAAGCCCTGGGCTACACCTTC. This chain uses TRBV9 with TRBJ1-2; D remains ambiguous. This CDR3 spans 14 amino acids. V lost 4 bases and J lost 8, with 18 bases in between. Germline values: CDR1 SGDLS, CDR2 YYNGEE.